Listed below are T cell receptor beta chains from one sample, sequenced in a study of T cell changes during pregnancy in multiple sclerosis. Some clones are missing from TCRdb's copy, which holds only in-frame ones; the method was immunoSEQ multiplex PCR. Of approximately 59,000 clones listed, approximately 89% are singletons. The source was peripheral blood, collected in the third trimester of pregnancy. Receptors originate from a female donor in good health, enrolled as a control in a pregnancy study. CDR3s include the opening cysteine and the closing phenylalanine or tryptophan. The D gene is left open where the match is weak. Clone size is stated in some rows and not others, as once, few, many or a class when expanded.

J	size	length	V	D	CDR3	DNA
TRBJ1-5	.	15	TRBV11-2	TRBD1	CASSPGGPSNQPQHF	TGTGCCAGCAGCCCAGGGGGACCTAGCAATCAGCCCCAGCATTTT
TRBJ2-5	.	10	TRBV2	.	CASSRETQYF	TGTGCCAGCAGCCGAGAGACCCAGTACTTC
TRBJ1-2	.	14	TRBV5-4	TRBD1	CASTLDRGAYGYTF	TGTGCCAGCACCCTGGACAGGGGGGCCTATGGCTACACCTTC
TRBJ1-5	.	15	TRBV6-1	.	CASSEDIRGGQPQHF	TGTGCCAGCAGTGAAGATATACGGGGGGGTCAGCCCCAGCATTTT
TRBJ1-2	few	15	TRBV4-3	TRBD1	CASSQADRRNYGYTF	TGCGCCAGCAGCCAAGCGGACAGGAGGAACTATGGCTACACCTTC
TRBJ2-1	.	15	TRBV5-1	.	CASSLESGTYNEQFF	TGCGCCAGCAGCTTGGAGAGCGGAACCTACAATGAGCAGTTCTTC
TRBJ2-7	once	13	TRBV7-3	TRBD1	CASSRGQGREQYF	TGTGCCAGCAGCCGCGGACAGGGGCGCGAGCAGTACTTC
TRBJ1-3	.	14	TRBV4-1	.	CASSQEASGNTIYF	TGCGCCAGCAGCCAAGAGGCCTCTGGAAACACCATATATTTT
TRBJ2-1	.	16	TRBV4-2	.	CASSRSIYAAYNEQFF	TGTGCCAGCAGCCGATCCATTTACGCGGCTTACAATGAGCAGTTCTTC
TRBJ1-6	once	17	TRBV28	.	CASSLIKGRTFNSPLHF	TGTGCCAGCAGTTTAATTAAGGGAAGGACTTTTAATTCACCCCTCCACTTT
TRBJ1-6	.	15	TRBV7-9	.	CASSLGDTLNSPLHF	TGTGCCAGCAGCTTAGGGGACACCCTTAATTCACCCCTCCACTTT
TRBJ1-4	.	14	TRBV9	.	CASTPHAEGEKLFF	TGTGCCAGCACCCCCCACGCGGAGGGCGAAAAACTGTTTTTT
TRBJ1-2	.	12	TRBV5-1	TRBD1	CASSLDRGGYTF	TGCGCCAGCAGCTTGGACAGGGGAGGTTACACCTTC
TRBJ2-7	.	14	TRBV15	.	CATSGRDGAYEQYF	TGTGCCACCAGCGGGCGGGACGGAGCCTACGAGCAGTACTTC
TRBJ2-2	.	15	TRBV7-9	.	CASPPTGTYTGELFF	TGTGCCTCACCACCAACAGGGACCTACACCGGGGAGCTGTTTTTT
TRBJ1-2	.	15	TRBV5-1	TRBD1	CASSPPTGNNYGYTF	TGCGCCAGCAGCCCCCCGACAGGGAATAACTATGGCTACACCTTC
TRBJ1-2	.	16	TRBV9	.	CASSGTRALANYGYTF	TGTGCCAGCAGCGGAACCAGGGCGCTCGCTAACTATGGCTACACCTTC
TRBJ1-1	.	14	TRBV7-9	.	CASSPGGGGLEAFF	TGTGCCAGCAGCCCCGGCGGCGGGGGACTCGAAGCTTTCTTT
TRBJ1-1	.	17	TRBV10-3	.	CAISGLMAGPMNTEAFF	TGTGCCATCAGTGGTCTAATGGCAGGGCCTATGAACACTGAAGCTTTCTTT
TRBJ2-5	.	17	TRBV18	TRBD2	CASSPLERGPKIETQYF	TGTGCCAGCTCACCTCTGGAGCGGGGGCCCAAAATAGAGACCCAGTACTTC
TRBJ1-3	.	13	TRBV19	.	CASDSRTGNTIYF	TGTGCCAGTGACAGCCGAACTGGAAACACCATATATTTT
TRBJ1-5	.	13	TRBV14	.	CASSQGSSQPQHF	TGTGCCAGCAGCCAAGGTTCCAGTCAGCCCCAGCATTTT
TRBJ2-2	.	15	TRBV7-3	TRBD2	CASSSSGGAPGELFF	TGTGCCAGCAGCTCCAGCGGGGGGGCCCCCGGGGAGCTGTTTTTT
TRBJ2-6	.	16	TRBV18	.	CASSPQGISGANVLTF	TGTGCCAGCTCACCTCAGGGAATATCTGGGGCCAACGTCCTGACTTTC
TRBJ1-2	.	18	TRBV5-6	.	CASSLARGGVVRTYGYTF	TGTGCCAGCAGCTTGGCGAGAGGGGGTGTGGTCCGGACCTATGGCTACACCTTC
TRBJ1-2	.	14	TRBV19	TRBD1	CASSPPGGYGGYTF	TGTGCCAGTAGTCCACCAGGGGGATATGGAGGCTACACCTTC
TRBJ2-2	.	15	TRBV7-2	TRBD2	CASSLLAGGTGELFF	TGTGCCAGCAGTTTACTAGCGGGGGGCACCGGGGAGCTGTTTTTT
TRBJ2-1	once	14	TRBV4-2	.	CASSQLQAYNEQFF	TGTGCCAGCAGCCAATTACAGGCGTACAATGAGCAGTTCTTC
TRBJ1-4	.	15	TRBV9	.	CASSVGRDRGEKLFF	TGTGCCAGCAGCGTAGGCCGCGACCGAGGGGAAAAACTGTTTTTT
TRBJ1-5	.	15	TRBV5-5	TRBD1	CASSGYRGGNQPQHF	TGTGCCAGCAGCGGTTACAGGGGCGGCAATCAGCCCCAGCATTTT
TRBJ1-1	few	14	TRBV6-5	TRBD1	CASTLGQGATEAFF	TGTGCCAGCACCTTGGGACAGGGGGCGACTGAAGCTTTCTTT
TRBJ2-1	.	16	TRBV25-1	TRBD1	CASSVPGTGGSVGQFF	TGTGCCAGCAGTGTTCCCGGGACAGGGGGCAGCGTAGGGCAGTTCTTC
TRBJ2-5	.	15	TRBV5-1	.	CASSPPGRGQETQYF	TGCGCCAGCAGCCCCCCTGGGCGGGGACAAGAGACCCAGTACTTC
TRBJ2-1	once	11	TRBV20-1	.	CSARAGNEQFF	TGCAGTGCTAGGGCGGGTAATGAGCAGTTCTTC
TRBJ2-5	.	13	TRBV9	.	CASSPRLEETQYF	TGTGCCAGCAGCCCAAGATTGGAGGAGACCCAGTACTTC
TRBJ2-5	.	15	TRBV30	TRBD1	CAWKAWGQGIVTQYF	TGTGCCTGGAAAGCGTGGGGACAGGGGATTGTAACCCAGTACTTC
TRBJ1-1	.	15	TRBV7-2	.	CASSPHRVGNTEAFF	TGTGCCAGCAGCCCCCACAGGGTGGGGAACACTGAAGCTTTCTTT
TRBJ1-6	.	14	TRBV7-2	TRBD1	CASSFGQESSPLHF	TGTGCCAGCAGCTTCGGACAGGAGAGTTCACCCCTCCACTTT
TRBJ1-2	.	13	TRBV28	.	CASRRSGSYGYTF	TGTGCCAGCAGGCGCTCAGGGTCTTATGGCTACACCTTC
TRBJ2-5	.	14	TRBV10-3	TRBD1	CAISNRQGEETQYF	TGTGCCATCAGTAACAGACAGGGCGAAGAGACCCAGTACTTC